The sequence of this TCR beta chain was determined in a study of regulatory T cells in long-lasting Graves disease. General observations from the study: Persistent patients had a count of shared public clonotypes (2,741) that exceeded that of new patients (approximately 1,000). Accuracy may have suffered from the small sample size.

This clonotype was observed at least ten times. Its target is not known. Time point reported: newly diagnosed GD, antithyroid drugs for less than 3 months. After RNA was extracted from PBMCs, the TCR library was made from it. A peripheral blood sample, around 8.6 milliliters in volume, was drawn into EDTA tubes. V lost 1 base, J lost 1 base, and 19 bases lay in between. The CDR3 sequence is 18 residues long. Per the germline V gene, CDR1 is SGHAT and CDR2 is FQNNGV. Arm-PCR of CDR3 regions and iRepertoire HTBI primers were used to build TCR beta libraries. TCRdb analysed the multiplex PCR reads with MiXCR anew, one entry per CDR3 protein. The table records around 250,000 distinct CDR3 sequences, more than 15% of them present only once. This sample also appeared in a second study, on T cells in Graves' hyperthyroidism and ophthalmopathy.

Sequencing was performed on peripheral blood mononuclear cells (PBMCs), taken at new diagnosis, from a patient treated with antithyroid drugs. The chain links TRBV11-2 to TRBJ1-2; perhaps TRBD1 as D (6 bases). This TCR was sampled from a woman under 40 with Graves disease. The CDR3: CASSLVAGRGRDNYGYTF. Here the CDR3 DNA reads TGTGCCAGCAGCTTAGTAGCGGGCAGGGGAAGGGATAACTATGGCTACACCTTC.